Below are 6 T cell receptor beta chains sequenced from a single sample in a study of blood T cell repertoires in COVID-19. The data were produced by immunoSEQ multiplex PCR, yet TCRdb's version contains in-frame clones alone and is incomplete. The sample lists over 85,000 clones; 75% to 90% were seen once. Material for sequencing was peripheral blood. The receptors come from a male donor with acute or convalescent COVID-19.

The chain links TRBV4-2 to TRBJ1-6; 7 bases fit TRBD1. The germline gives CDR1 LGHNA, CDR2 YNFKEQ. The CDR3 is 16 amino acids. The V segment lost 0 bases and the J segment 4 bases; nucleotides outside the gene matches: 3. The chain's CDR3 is CASSQDPGQYNSPLHF. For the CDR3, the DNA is TGTGCCAGCAGCCAAGACCCGGGACAGTATAATTCACCCCTCCACTTT.

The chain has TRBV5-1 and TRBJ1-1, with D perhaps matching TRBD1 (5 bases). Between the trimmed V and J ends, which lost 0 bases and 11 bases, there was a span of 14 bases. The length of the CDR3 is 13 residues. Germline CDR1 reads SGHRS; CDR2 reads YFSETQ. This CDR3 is CASSLDLGLEAFF. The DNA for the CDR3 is TGCGCCAGCAGCTTGGATCTGGGGCTCGAGGCTTTCTTT.

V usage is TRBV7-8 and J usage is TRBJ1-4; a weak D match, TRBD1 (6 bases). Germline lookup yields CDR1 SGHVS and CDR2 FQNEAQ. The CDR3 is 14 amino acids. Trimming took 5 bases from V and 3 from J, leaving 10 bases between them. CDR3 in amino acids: CASSIGQPNEKLFF. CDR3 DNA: TGTGCCAGCAGCATAGGACAGCCTAATGAAAAACTGTTTTTT.

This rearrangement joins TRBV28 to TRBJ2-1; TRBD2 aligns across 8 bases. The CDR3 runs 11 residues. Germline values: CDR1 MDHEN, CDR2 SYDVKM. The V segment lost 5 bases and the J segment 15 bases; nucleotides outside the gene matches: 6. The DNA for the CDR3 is TGTGCCAGCAGTATAGCGGGAAGCTCGTTCTTC. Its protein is CASSIAGSSFF.

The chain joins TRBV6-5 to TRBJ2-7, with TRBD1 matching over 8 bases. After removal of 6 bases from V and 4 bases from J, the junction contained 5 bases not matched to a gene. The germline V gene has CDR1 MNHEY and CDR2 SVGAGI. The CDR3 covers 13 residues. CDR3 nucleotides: TGTGCCAGCAGACGACAGGGGAGATACGAGCAGTACTTC. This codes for CASRRQGRYEQYF.

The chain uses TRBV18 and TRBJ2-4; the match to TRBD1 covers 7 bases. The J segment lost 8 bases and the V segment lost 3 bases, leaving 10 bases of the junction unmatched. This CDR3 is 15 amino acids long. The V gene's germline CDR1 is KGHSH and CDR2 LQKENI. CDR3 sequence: CASSPRQGGGDIQYF. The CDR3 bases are TGTGCCAGCTCACCGCGACAGGGTGGGGGAGACATTCAGTACTTC.